This T cell receptor beta chain was obtained from a study of T cell changes during pregnancy in multiple sclerosis. CDR1 is SGHVS and CDR2 is FQNEAQ in the germline V gene. The CDR3 covers 17 residues. V was pared by 1 base and J by 1 base, with 11 bases between. The table came from immunoSEQ multiplex PCR; TCRdb's copy has only in-frame clones and leaves some out. Of around 99,000 clones listed, roughly 92% were seen once; the top ten hold 2.6%. This sequence joins TRBV7-8 and TRBJ2-6; weak D call: TRBD1 (5 bases). Sequencing was performed on peripheral blood, taken in the first trimester of pregnancy. The sequence came from a female donor with multiple sclerosis, enrolled in a pregnancy study. The CDR3 bases are TGTGCCAGCAGCTTAGAATTGGGGCATTCTGGGGCCAACGTCCTGACTTTC. Protein sequence: CASSLELGHSGANVLTF.